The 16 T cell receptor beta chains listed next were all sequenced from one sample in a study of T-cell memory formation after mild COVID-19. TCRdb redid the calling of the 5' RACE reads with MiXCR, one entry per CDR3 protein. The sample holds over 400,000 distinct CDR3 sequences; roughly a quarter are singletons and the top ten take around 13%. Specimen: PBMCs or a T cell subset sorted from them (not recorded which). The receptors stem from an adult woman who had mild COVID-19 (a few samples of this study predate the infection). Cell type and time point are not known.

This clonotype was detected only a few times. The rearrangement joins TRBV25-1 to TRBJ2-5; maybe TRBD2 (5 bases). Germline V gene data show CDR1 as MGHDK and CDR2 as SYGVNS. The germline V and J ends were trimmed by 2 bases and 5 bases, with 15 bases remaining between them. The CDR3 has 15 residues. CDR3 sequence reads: CASSEDRRPAETQYF. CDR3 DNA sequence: TGTGCCAGCAGTGAAGATAGGAGGCCCGCGGAGACCCAGTACTTC.

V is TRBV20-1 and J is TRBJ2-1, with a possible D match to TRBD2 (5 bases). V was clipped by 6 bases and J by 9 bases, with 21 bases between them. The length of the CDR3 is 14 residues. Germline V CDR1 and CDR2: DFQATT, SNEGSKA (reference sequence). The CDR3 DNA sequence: TGCAGTGCGACCACCGGCGGGTTTGGCGGTGAGCAGTTCTTC. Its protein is CSATTGGFGGEQFF.

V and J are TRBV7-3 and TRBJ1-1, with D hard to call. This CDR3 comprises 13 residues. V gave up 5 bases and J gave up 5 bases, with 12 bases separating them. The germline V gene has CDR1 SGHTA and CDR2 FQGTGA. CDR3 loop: CASSPMGVTEAFF. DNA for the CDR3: TGTGCCAGCAGCCCGATGGGAGTGACTGAAGCTTTCTTT.

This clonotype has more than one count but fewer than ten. For the CDR3, the DNA is TGTGCCAGCAGTCTAGGGGACAGGGGAAATGAAAAACTGTTTTTT. Its protein is CASSLGDRGNEKLFF. The chain joins TRBV6-5 to TRBJ1-4, with TRBD1 matching over 10 bases. Germline CDR1 reads MNHEY; CDR2 reads SVGAGI. With 5 bases clipped from V and 5 bases from J, the junction kept 5 bases outside the gene matches. The CDR3 loop spans 15 amino acids.

This CDR3 reads CASSFTGTSIRDTQYF. CDR3 nucleotide sequence: TGTGCCAGCAGTTTTACCGGGACTTCCATCCGCGATACGCAGTATTTT. The J gene is TRBJ2-3, the V gene TRBV6-5, with D perhaps matching TRBD2 (6 bases). CDR1 is MNHEY and CDR2 is SVGAGI in the germline V gene. The ends were cut back, 4 bases at V and 6 bases at J, with 20 bases in the middle. This CDR3 region has 16 residues.

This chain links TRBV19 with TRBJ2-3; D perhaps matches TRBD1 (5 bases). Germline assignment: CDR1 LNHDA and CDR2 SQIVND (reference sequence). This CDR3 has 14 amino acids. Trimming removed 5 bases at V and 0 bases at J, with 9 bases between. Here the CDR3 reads CASSETASTDTQYF. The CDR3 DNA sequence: TGTGCCAGTAGTGAGACAGCTAGCACAGATACGCAGTATTTT.

Written as DNA, the CDR3 is TGTGCCACCAGCCGAAAAGGATCCGGGACAGGGCATCAGCCCCAGCATTTT. It specifies CATSRKGSGTGHQPQHF. The rearrangement links TRBV15 to TRBJ1-5; TRBD1 agrees at 9 bases. Germline lookup yields CDR1 LNHNV and CDR2 YYDKDF (reference sequence). Unmatched junction bases numbered 13, after V lost 5 bases and J lost 5 bases. The CDR3 runs to 17 residues.

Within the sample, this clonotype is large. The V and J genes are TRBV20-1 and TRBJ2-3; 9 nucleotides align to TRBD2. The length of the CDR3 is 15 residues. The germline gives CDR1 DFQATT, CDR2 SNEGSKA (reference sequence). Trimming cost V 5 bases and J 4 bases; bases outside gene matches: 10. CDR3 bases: TGCAGTGCTGGACAGATCGGCGGGGGGGCAGATACGCAGTATTTT. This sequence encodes CSAGQIGGGADTQYF.

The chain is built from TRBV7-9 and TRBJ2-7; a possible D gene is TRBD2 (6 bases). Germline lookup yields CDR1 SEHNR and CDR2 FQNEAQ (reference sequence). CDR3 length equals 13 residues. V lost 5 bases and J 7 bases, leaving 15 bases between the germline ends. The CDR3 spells CASSPGSPGEQYF. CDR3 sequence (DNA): TGTGCCAGCAGCCCCGGGAGCCCGGGTGAGCAGTACTTC.

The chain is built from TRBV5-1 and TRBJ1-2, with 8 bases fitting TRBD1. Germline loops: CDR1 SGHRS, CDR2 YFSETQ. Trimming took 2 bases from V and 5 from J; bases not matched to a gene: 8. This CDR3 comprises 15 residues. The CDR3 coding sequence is TGCGCCAGCAGCTTAGTACAGGGGGTTGGATATGGCTACACCTTC. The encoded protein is CASSLVQGVGYGYTF.

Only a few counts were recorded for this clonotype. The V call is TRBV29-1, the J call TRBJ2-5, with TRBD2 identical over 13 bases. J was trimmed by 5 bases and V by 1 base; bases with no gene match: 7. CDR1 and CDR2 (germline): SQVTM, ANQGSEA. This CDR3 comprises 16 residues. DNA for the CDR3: TGCAGCGTTGAAGGGACTAGCGGGAGAACGTTGGAGACCCAGTACTTC. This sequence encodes CSVEGTSGRTLETQYF.

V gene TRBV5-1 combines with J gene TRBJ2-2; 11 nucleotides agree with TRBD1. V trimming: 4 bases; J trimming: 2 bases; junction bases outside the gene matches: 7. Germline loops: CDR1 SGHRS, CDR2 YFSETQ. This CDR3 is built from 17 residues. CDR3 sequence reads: CASSQPGQGVNTGELFF. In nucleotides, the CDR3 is TGCGCCAGCAGCCAACCGGGACAGGGGGTTAACACCGGGGAGCTGTTTTTT.

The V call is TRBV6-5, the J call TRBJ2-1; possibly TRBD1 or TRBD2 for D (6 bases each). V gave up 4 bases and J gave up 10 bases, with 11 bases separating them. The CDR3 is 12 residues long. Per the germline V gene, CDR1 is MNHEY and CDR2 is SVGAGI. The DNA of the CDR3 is TGTGCCAGCAGTTTCGGGGGCCTGGAGCAGTTCTTC. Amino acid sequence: CASSFGGLEQFF.

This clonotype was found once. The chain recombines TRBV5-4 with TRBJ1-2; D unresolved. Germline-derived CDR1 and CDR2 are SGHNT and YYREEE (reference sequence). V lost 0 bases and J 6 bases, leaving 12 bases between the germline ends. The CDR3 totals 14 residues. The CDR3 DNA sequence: TGTGCCAGCAGCTTGGTATTCTCCAGCGATGGCTACACCTTC. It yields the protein CASSLVFSSDGYTF.

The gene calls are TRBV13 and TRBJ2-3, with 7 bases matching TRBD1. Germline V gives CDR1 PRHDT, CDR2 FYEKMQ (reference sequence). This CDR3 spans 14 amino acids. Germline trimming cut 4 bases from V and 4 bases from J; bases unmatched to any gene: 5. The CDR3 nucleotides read TGTGCCAGCAGCTCACAGGGGAGCGCAGATACGCAGTATTTT. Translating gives CASSSQGSADTQYF.

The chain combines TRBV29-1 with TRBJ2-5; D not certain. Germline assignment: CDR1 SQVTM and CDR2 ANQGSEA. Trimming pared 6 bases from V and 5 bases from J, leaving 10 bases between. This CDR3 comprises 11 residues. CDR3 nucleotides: TGCAGCGTCGGCGAGAGGGAGACCCAGTACTTC. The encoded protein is CSVGERETQYF.